This T cell receptor beta chain was observed in a study of follicular helper T cells after annual influenza vaccination. Study information: After each seasonal flu vaccination, blood came on days 0, 7 and 28. Some donors were sampled over the 2013-2014, 2014-2015 and 2015-2016 vaccinations.

Germline CDR1 and CDR2: MNHEY and SMNVEV (reference sequence). The CDR3 has 16 amino acids. Germline trimming cut 6 bases from V and 1 base from J; bases unmatched to any gene: 10. Measured with immunoSEQ multiplex PCR; TCRdb has only the in-frame clones, and not every one. The table lists several thousand clones, around 85% of them singletons. Whole-study results and caveats: Recurrent ICOS+CD38+ cTfh clonotypes included tetramer and AIM influenza-specific ones.

Time point described: 2015-2016 season, pre-vaccination. Blood volume per time point ranged from about 40 to 110 mL. This clone occurred once. Its matching antigen is unknown. This receptor was taken from an adult who received the influenza vaccine. Here the sequenced sample was CXCR5+ CD38- circulating T follicular helper cells from blood, taken on the day of influenza vaccination. Subset specified: circulating Tfh, non-naive CD4+CXCR5+PD-1+ (ICOS+CD38+ or ICOS-CD38-). V and J are TRBV27 and TRBJ1-1, with TRBD1 matching 8 bases. CDR3 DNA: TGTGCCAGCAGGACCAGGACAGGGAGGACGAACACTGAAGCTTTCTTT. It codes for CASRTRTGRTNTEAFF.